Listed below are T cell receptor beta chains from one sample, sequenced in a study of cytomegalovirus exposure and HLA in healthy donors. The method was immunoSEQ multiplex PCR; TCRdb's version includes in-frame clones alone and lacks a portion of them. The sample has 95,000 to 150,000 clones, 80% seen once. The sequenced sample consisted of PBMCs. These receptors originate from a female donor in good health and CMV-seropositive. Each CDR3 is given with its conserved first and last residue.

j_call v_call cdr3_aa
TRBJ2-6 TRBV11-2 CASSRVGGANVLTF
TRBJ2-2 TRBV4-2 CASSHGTSGGDGELFF
TRBJ2-3 TRBV7-3 CASSLRGGANTDTQYF
TRBJ2-3 TRBV9 CASSVAPERGGPTDTQYF
TRBJ1-2 TRBV25-1 CASSEPGNVGGYTF
TRBJ1-6 TRBV18 CASSPGQENSPLHF
TRBJ2-7 TRBV7-2 CASSPSGGVSYEQYF
TRBJ1-6 TRBV5-1 CASSLVSGVSPLHF
TRBJ2-7 TRBV25-1 CASSDVSGTGHYEQYF
TRBJ1-5 TRBV7-2 CASSSGQNQPQHF
TRBJ2-5 TRBV5-1 CASTSPGQILQETQYF
TRBJ1-3 TRBV5-1 CASSPSGTSGNTIYF
TRBJ2-7 TRBV28 CASSTGTGGFGEQYF
TRBJ2-5 TRBV9 CASSPTGGMETQYF
TRBJ1-1 TRBV19 CASSIQGGSEAFF
TRBJ1-4 TRBV6-6 CASRAPGNEKLFF
TRBJ1-1 TRBV9 CASGGRSNTEAFF
TRBJ1-5 TRBV7-8 CASSLYASPNQPQHF
TRBJ2-1 TRBV9 CASRGAGNGGAYNEQFF
TRBJ1-4 TRBV10-2 CASRPTGANEKLFF
TRBJ1-2 TRBV19 CASFWGLDGYTF
TRBJ1-4 TRBV15 CATSRDPGATNEKLFF
TRBJ2-7 TRBV27 CASSLLATPYEQYF
TRBJ2-2 TRBV5-1 CASSLTPNGELFF
TRBJ2-3 TRBV2 CASSEQRGGPDTQYF
TRBJ2-2 TRBV9 CASSTGDGGQGRAGELFF
TRBJ1-4 TRBV4-3 CASSPQWTGGGEKLFF
TRBJ1-2 TRBV6-1 CASSEGEPARGYTF
TRBJ2-7 TRBV5-1 CASSLDSGPPFYEQYF
TRBJ1-1 TRBV5-1 CASSVTGTPSGTEAFF
TRBJ1-3 TRBV7-9 CASSFLGSGNTIYF
TRBJ1-5 TRBV27 CASSPDRVWQPQHF